This T cell receptor beta chain was profiled in a study of blood T cell repertoires in COVID-19. Study context: Both acute and convalescent COVID-19 samples were obtained from the United States, Italy and Spain. T cells, B-cell-depleted T cells, or PBMCs supplied cDNA or gDNA.

As originally analysed: Reference gene primer amplification yielded estimated nucleated cell counts. Libraries were prepared by immunoSEQ multiplex PCR; TCRdb keeps only in-frame clonotypes and omits some of them. V and J calls and clone size are copied from that table; D and trimming were computed from the DNA. The data contain 150,000 to 200,000 clones, roughly 79% of them singletons. Enrolment of Seattle patients took place during active infection, and they were followed longitudinally. This CDR3 has 15 residues. V was clipped by 6 bases and J by 2 bases; unmatched bases: 7. Germline-derived CDR1 and CDR2 are SNHLY and FYNNEI.

This TCR was sampled from a woman older than 75 with COVID-19, enrolled during active disease. The chain recombines TRBV2 with TRBJ1-2, with 9 positions matching TRBD1. The sequencing input was peripheral blood. CDR3 region: CASRDRDRVNYGYTF. CDR3 in DNA: TGTGCCAGCAGGGACCGGGACAGGGTGAACTATGGCTACACCTTC.